This TCR beta chain is drawn from a study of regulatory and conventional T cells in RAG deficiency (dated by TCRdb to about 2017). At the level of the whole study: High-throughput TCR beta sequencing was used to compare the diversity and composition of the Treg, conventional CD4+ and CD8+ T cell repertoires of RAG-deficient patients with those of healthy controls. Broader findings and caveats from the paper: The CD25-high CD127-low cells sorted from Omenn syndrome patients may be peripherally activated cells rather than true Treg cells. Shorter CDR3 lengths were found in all patient T-cell subsets, and >75% Treg-Tconv repertoire overlap at nucleotide and amino acid level was observed in Omenn syndrome patients. Compared with control T-cell subpopulations, RAG-deficient patients had much lower Shannon entropy and higher Simpson indices. Compared with controls, Omenn syndrome and CID/AS patients had 80 to 100-fold fewer unique TCR beta sequences in Treg cells, whereas the reduction in the other subsets was roughly 10-fold. Some T-cell subset analyses were not performed for some subjects.

Its CDR3 holds 17 amino acids, cysteine through phenylalanine. Only the CDR3 portion is preserved as DNA: 51 bases, with reading frame beginning at the first base. The germline V gene sets CDR1 to MNHNS and CDR2 to SASEGT. V is cut by 4 bases and J by 0 bases, and the space between the germline ends is 13 bases. To note about this clone: The antigen it recognizes is unknown. No much larger clone exists at a distance of one base, and base qualities are not known.

Before genomic DNA extraction, conventional CD4+ T cells were isolated from blood as CD25-low CD127-high cells. Eight or nine healthy control donors were used as the comparison group for repertoire analyses. Library method: the immunoSEQ multiplex PCR assay. Genomic DNA from the sorted T-cell subsets was used to amplify and sequence rearranged TCR beta chain products. As for the authors' bioinformatics: Shannon entropy and Simpson indices were used to measure how diverse the repertoire of productive TCR beta rearrangements was. To assess clonal expansion, the frequencies of the 100 most abundant productive TCR beta clonotypes were added up as a share of total reads. The TRB repertoires were scored with a self-reactivity index built on which amino acids appear at CDR3beta positions 6 and 7. Two-way ANOVA was applied to the repertoire analyses, whereas Student t or Mann-Whitney tests were applied to the flow cytometric analyses. TCRdb limited this immuneACCESS table to in-frame rearrangements with V and J called. A share of clones is missing; checked studies link under half to unresolved V genes, and the rest is unexplained. V, J and clone size are taken as reported in that table, and D and trimming were inferred from the DNA itself. The table for this sample lists about 30,000 clones; roughly 96% of them were counted only once. Roughly 0.35% of the sample is in the top ten clones.

This same sample was also part of a study on regulatory T cells. That second report states: The multiplex PCR relied on 52 forward TRBV primers and 13 reverse TRBJ primers, and amplification bias was corrected through assay-based and computational methods. Patient repertoires showed restricted unique TRB V-J pairs and skewed V and J gene usage, most marked in regulatory T cells. Between CD3G-deficient patients and healthy controls, the study compared T-cell receptor beta repertoires in sorted regulatory T cells, conventional CD4+ T cells and CD8+ T cells. Ficoll density separation was used to isolate peripheral blood mononuclear cells. Rearranged TRB loci were amplified from genomic DNA by multiplex PCR within the immunoSEQ assay. An Illumina HiSeq platform was used to sequence the TRB amplicons. Custom algorithms error-filtered the raw sequences and aligned them to reference gene sequences, after which the immunoSEQ online tools were used for analysis. Productive and nonproductive TRB rearrangement frequencies were evaluated among both unique and total sequences. Prism software was used to run t tests, Mann-Whitney tests or two-way ANOVA for comparisons between groups.

The sample was CD25- CD4+ T cells sorted from blood. Recombination joined TRBV6-1 with TRBJ2-6; TRBD1 is a weak D gene call, 6 bases matching. This clonotype was obtained from a human donor in good health. The CDR3 region reads CASSGDILSSGANVLTF. The bases read TGTGCCAGCAGTGGGGACATCCTGAGCTCTGGGGCCAACGTCCTGACTTTC.